Below, 24 T cell receptor beta chains from the same sample are listed, as sequenced in a study of blood T cell repertoires in COVID-19. TCRdb's copy holds only in-frame clones and misses some; the assay was immunoSEQ multiplex PCR. The sample yields 130,000 to 150,000 clones, about 87% seen once. The sample consisted of peripheral blood. Receptors were obtained from a middle-aged man who had recovered from COVID-19.

This chain links TRBV7-8 with TRBJ2-7; 9 bases agree with TRBD1. Germline CDR1 SGHVS, CDR2 FQNEAQ. With 4 bases clipped from V and 2 bases from J, the junction kept 6 bases outside the gene matches. The CDR3 covers 15 residues. For the CDR3, the DNA is TGTGCCAGCAGCTCCACAGGGGGCATCGCCTACGAGCAGTACTTC. Translating it yields CASSSTGGIAYEQYF.

The CDR3 region has the DNA TGTGCCAGCAGCTCAGGGGGCACTGAAGCTTTCTTT. Amino acids: CASSSGGTEAFF. V is TRBV7-3 and J is TRBJ1-1; 7 bases fit TRBD1. There are 12 residues in the CDR3. The V gene's germline CDR1 is SGHTA and CDR2 FQGTGA. The V segment lost 4 bases and the J segment 4 bases; nucleotides outside the gene matches: 0.

This chain joins TRBV4-1 and TRBJ2-7; D is possibly TRBD1 (6 bases). Trimming removed 0 bases from V and 2 bases from J, with 11 bases in between. Germline V gene sequence: CDR1 MGHRA, CDR2 YSYEKL. The CDR3 has 15 amino acids. The CDR3 DNA is TGCGCCAGCAGCCAAGAGGGCAGGGGAGCCTACGAGCAGTACTTC. Protein: CASSQEGRGAYEQYF.

This sequence joins TRBV3-1 (or the pseudogene TRBV3-2) and TRBJ2-1; D ambiguous. The CDR3 is 16 amino acids. Trimming stripped 1 base from V and 1 base from J, with 11 bases between. Germline lookup yields CDR1 LGHDT and CDR2 YNNKEL (reference sequence). CDR3 region: CASSQGPGSSYNEQFF. CDR3 sequence (DNA): TGTGCCAGCAGCCAAGGGCCAGGCTCTTCCTACAATGAGCAGTTCTTC.

V usage is TRBV11-3 and J usage is TRBJ1-6, with a possible D match to TRBD1 (6 bases). The ends were cut back, 4 bases at V and 5 bases at J, with 12 bases in the middle. Germline V CDR1 and CDR2: SGHNT, YENEEA. The CDR3 runs 15 residues. CDR3 nucleotide sequence: TGTGCCAGCAGCTCGGGACAATTGGATAATTCACCCCTCCACTTT. It specifies CASSSGQLDNSPLHF.

This sequence joins TRBV7-8 and TRBJ1-1; 7 positions match TRBD1. With V trimmed by 5 bases and J by 2 bases, 5 bases remained unmatched. Germline-derived CDR1 and CDR2 are SGHVS and FQNEAQ. This CDR3 has 14 residues. The CDR3 DNA sequence: TGTGCCAGCAGCGCGGGGACAGCAAACACTGAAGCTTTCTTT. Protein product: CASSAGTANTEAFF.

The V and J genes are TRBV19 and TRBJ1-4, with D uncertain. CDR1 LNHDA and CDR2 SQIVND come from the germline V gene (reference sequence). V lost 3 bases to trimming and J lost 6 bases, with 14 bases between them. The CDR3 length is 15 residues. The CDR3 coding sequence is TGTGCCAGTAGTATCCGAAGGAGGGCTGATGAAAAACTGTTTTTT. It codes for CASSIRRRADEKLFF.

This clone was seen a handful of times. V usage is TRBV5-6 and J usage is TRBJ2-3; TRBD2 agrees at 7 bases. V was pared by 2 bases and J by 1 base, with 1 base of the junction left unmatched. The CDR3 covers 14 residues. CDR1 and CDR2 from the germline V gene are SGHDT and YYEEEE. As DNA, the CDR3 is TGTGCCAGCAGCTTTGCGGGGGGCACAGATACGCAGTATTTT. Protein product: CASSFAGGTDTQYF.

The chain employs TRBV7-9 and TRBJ1-5; 12 bases fit TRBD1. V shed 1 base and J 1 base; nucleotides not matched to a gene: 5. This CDR3 is built from 18 residues. The V gene's germline CDR1 is SEHNR and CDR2 FQNEAQ (reference sequence). This CDR3 is CASSLGGTGGRSNQPQHF. CDR3 coding DNA: TGTGCCAGCAGCTTAGGGGGGACAGGGGGCAGGAGCAATCAGCCCCAGCATTTT.

The chain couples TRBV5-4 to TRBJ2-3; 7 nucleotides match TRBD2. The CDR3 consists of 15 residues. The V gene end was trimmed by 1 base and the J gene end by 6 bases; junction bases not matched to a gene: 8. Per germline, CDR1 SGHNT and CDR2 YYREEE (reference sequence). CDR3: CASSLQRGGSDTQYF. The CDR3 DNA follows: TGTGCCAGCAGCTTGCAGCGGGGTGGTTCGGATACGCAGTATTTT.

The chain uses TRBV7-9 and TRBJ1-2; D not resolved. Germline values: CDR1 SEHNR, CDR2 FQNEAQ (reference sequence). Trimming left V 1 base short and J 3 bases short, with 6 bases between. This CDR3 is built from 13 residues. CDR3 coding DNA: TGTGCCAGCAGCTTAGGGCACGACTATGGCTACACCTTC. This translates into CASSLGHDYGYTF.

The genes are TRBV9 and TRBJ1-1, with 10 positions matching TRBD1. V shed 4 bases, J shed 6 bases, and the junction held 12 bases outside the gene matches. Germline V gives CDR1 SGDLS, CDR2 YYNGEE. The CDR3 runs to 16 residues. The DNA for the CDR3 is TGTGCCAGCAGCCCCAGGACAGGGGGTAAGCTATCTGAAGCTTTCTTT. This sequence encodes CASSPRTGGKLSEAFF.

The V call is TRBV5-4, the J call TRBJ1-1, with no clear D. The germline V gene encodes CDR1 SGHNT and CDR2 YYREEE (reference sequence). The CDR3 has 15 amino acids. V shed 4 bases and J shed 1 base, with 14 bases lying between them. The CDR3 protein is CASSDGIDWNTEAFF. In DNA, the CDR3 is TGTGCCAGCAGCGATGGTATAGACTGGAACACTGAAGCTTTCTTT.

V gene TRBV15 combines with J gene TRBJ2-7; 13 nucleotides agree with TRBD2. Germline V gene lookup returns CDR1 LNHNV and CDR2 YYDKDF (reference sequence). The J segment lost 6 bases and the V segment lost 1 base, leaving 6 bases of the junction unmatched. The CDR3 covers 16 residues. The CDR3 DNA reads as TGTGCCACCAGCAGAGTAGCACTAGCGGGGGGGAGCGAGCAGTACTTC. Amino acids: CATSRVALAGGSEQYF.

J is TRBJ1-6 and V is TRBV6-5, with TRBD1 as a possible D gene (5 bases). The CDR3 runs 15 residues. CDR1 is MNHEY and CDR2 is SVGAGI in the germline V gene. V was clipped by 0 bases and J by 7 bases, with 10 bases between them. CDR3 nucleotide sequence: TGTGCCAGCAGTTACTCGTCAGGGATAAATTCACCCCTCCACTTT. It encodes CASSYSSGINSPLHF.

CDR3 nucleotides: TGCGCCAGCAGCTTGTCGCAGGGTGATGAAAAACTGTTTTTT. Protein sequence: CASSLSQGDEKLFF. V and J are TRBV5-1 and TRBJ1-4; the D gene is possibly TRBD1 (5 bases). V shed 1 base and J shed 6 bases, with 10 bases lying between them. CDR3 length: 14 residues. Germline CDR1 SGHRS, CDR2 YFSETQ.

As DNA, the CDR3 is TGCGCCAGCGGGACTAGCGGGGGGAGCTCCTACAATGAGCAGTTCTTC. Translating it yields CASGTSGGSSYNEQFF. V usage is TRBV5-1 and J usage is TRBJ2-1; 15 bases map to TRBD2. Germline values: CDR1 SGHRS, CDR2 YFSETQ. V lost 7 bases and J lost 0; bases outside the gene matches: 2. The CDR3 has 16 amino acids.

This rearrangement joins TRBV15 to TRBJ1-5, with D possibly being TRBD1 (5 bases). Trimming shortened V by 0 bases and J by 2 bases, and 8 bases separated the two germline ends. CDR3 length: 15 amino acids. CDR1 LNHNV and CDR2 YYDKDF come from the germline V gene (reference sequence). Here the CDR3 DNA reads TGTGCCACCAGCAGAGATCCCAGGGGCAATCAGCCCCAGCATTTT. Protein sequence: CATSRDPRGNQPQHF.

This chain joins TRBV5-6 and TRBJ1-5, with D unclear. This CDR3 is built from 14 residues. Germline CDR1 is SGHDT and CDR2 is YYEEEE. V was cut by 4 bases and J by 0 bases, with 8 bases left in between. CDR3 sequence reads: CASSASGSNQPQHF. CDR3 in DNA: TGTGCCAGCAGCGCCTCAGGTAGCAATCAGCCCCAGCATTTT.

This chain joins TRBV7-9 and TRBJ2-6, with 8 bases that match TRBD1. The CDR3 runs 21 residues. J was trimmed by 0 bases and V by 5 bases; bases with no gene match: 18. Germline V gene data show CDR1 as SEHNR and CDR2 as FQNEAQ (reference sequence). DNA of the CDR3: TGTGCCAGCAGCAACTTAGGTTCCGGGACAGGAGGATTCTCTGGGGCCAACGTCCTGACTTTC. It codes for CASSNLGSGTGGFSGANVLTF.

The chain has TRBV3-1 (or the pseudogene TRBV3-2) and TRBJ2-7; 9 bases agree with TRBD1. Germline V gene sequence: CDR1 LGHDT, CDR2 YNNKEL (reference sequence). The ends lost 9 bases at V and 0 bases at J; junction bases unmatched: 3. CDR3 length: 13 amino acids. This CDR3 reads CASPGQGSYEQYF. As DNA, the CDR3 is TGTGCCAGTCCGGGACAGGGCTCCTACGAGCAGTACTTC.

This chain connects TRBV13 to TRBJ1-5, with TRBD1 matching 11 bases. The length of the CDR3 is 14 residues. The germline CDR1 and CDR2 sequences are PRHDT and FYEKMQ (reference sequence). The V gene end was trimmed by 5 bases and the J gene end by 6 bases; junction bases not matched to a gene: 3. CDR3 amino acids: CASSPDRGLQPQHF. CDR3 coding DNA: TGTGCCAGCAGCCCGGACAGGGGGCTTCAGCCCCAGCATTTT.

This sequence joins TRBV11-2 and TRBJ2-7; D is possibly TRBD2 (7 bases). Trimming left V 2 bases short and J 7 bases short, with 21 bases between. CDR3 size: 16 residues. Germline CDR1 SGHAT, CDR2 FQNNGV. The CDR3 region is CASSLQAGHALREQYF. CDR3 coding DNA: TGTGCCAGCAGCTTACAAGCGGGACACGCCCTAAGGGAGCAGTACTTC. The full variable domain, in which reference TRBV11-2 and TRBJ2-7 provide the parts outside the CDR3, is EAGVAQSPRYKIIEKRQSVAFWCNPISGHATLYWYQQILGQGPKLLIQFQNNGVVDDSQLPKDRFSAERLKGVDSTLKIQPAKLEDSAVYLCASSLQAGHALREQYFGPGTRLTVT.

This chain connects TRBV7-9 to TRBJ2-5, with D perhaps TRBD1 (5 bases). The CDR3 length is 14 residues. Trimming left V 1 base short and J 4 bases short, with 10 bases between. Germline loops: CDR1 SEHNR, CDR2 FQNEAQ (reference sequence). CDR3 nucleotide sequence: TGTGCCAGCAGCTTAGGGGGCACGAGAGAGACCCAGTACTTC. It yields the protein CASSLGGTRETQYF.